This TCR beta chain was profiled in a study of T-cell reconstitution after alpha-beta-depleted transplantation in children. Study-level findings and limits: After transplant, at about two months, alpha-beta T cells were reportedly derived from several hundred expanded graft clones. Newly generated T cells supplied most T-cell counts and diversity one year post-transplant. After transplant, high TCRbeta diversity at day 60 in some patients arose from surviving recipient T cells and thymic progenitors.

The sample holds a few counts of this clonotype. Its antigen is as yet unknown. Unique molecular identifiers were incorporated into the prepared TCRbeta library. TCRdb recomputed calls from the PCR reads with MiXCR, one row per CDR3 protein. The sample includes some 200,000 distinct CDR3 sequences, around 8.4% of them seen just once. The CDR3 consists of 16 residues. Germline V gene lookup returns CDR1 KGHSH and CDR2 LQKENI. J gave up 2 bases and V 0 bases, and 4 bases lay outside the gene matches. Sequenced here: PBMCs, mostly from graft donor cells, sampled 360 days after TCRalphabeta/CD19-depleted stem cell transplant. V and J are TRBV18 and TRBJ2-1; 7 bases align to TRBD1. The TCR was taken from a male patient between 2 and 15 years old who had a stem cell transplant for acute myeloid leukemia, so the T cells may come from the graft donor. CDR3 residues: CASSPPEGAPYNEQFF. Here the CDR3 DNA reads TGTGCCAGCTCACCACCTGAGGGGGCACCCTACAATGAGCAGTTCTTC. The full variable domain, with the rest looked up from reference TRBV18 and TRBJ2-1, is NAGVMQNPRHLVRRRGQEARLRCSPMKGHSHVYWYRQLPEEGLKFMVYLQKENIIDESGMPKERFSAEFPKEGPSILRIQQVVRGDSAAYFCASSPPEGAPYNEQFFGPGTRLTVL.